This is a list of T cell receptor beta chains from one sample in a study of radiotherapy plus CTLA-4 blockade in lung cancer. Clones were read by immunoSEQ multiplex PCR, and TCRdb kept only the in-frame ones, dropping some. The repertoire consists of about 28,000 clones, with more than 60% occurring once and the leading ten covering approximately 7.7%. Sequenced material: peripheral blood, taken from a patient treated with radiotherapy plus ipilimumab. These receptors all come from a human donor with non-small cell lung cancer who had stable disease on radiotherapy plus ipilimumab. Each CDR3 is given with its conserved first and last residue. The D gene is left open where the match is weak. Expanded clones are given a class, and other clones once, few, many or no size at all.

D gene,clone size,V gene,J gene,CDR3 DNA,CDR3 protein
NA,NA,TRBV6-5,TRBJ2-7,TGTGCCAGCAGAACGGGGGGGACAGGGTCCGAGCAGTACTTC,CASRTGGTGSEQYF
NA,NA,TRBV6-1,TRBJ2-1,TGTGCCAGCAGTGAAGAGGAAGGGACAAGGCAGTTCTTC,CASSEEEGTRQFF
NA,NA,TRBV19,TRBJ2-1,TGTGCCAGTAGTATAGGCACCCAGGGGGGAAATGAGCAGTTCTTC,CASSIGTQGGNEQFF
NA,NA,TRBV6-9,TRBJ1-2,TGTGCCAGCAGTTTGTTGCGGCTTTACGGAGAGACCTATGGCTACACCTTC,CASSLLRLYGETYGYTF
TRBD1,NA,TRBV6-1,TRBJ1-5,TGTGCCAGCATCCGGACAGGGGGCAATCAGCCCCAGCATTTT,CASIRTGGNQPQHF
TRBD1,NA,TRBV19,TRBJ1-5,TGTGCCAGTAGGGGGAGACAGGGAACGAGCAATCAGCCCCAGCATTTT,CASRGRQGTSNQPQHF
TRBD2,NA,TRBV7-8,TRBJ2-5,TGTGCCAGCAGCTCAAATTCCCAGGGCTGGACTAGCGGGGTTAGAGAGACCCAGTACTTC,CASSSNSQGWTSGVRETQYF
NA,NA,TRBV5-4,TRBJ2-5,TGTGCCAGCAGCGGGCCGGGAAAGGAGACCCAGTACTTC,CASSGPGKETQYF
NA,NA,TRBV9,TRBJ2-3,TGTGCCAGCAGCGGGGGGCCTAGCACAGATACGCAGTATTTT,CASSGGPSTDTQYF
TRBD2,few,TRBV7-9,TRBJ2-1,TGTGCCAGCAGCTTAGCGGGGCTAGCGGGGGGGTATGAGCAGTTCTTC,CASSLAGLAGGYEQFF
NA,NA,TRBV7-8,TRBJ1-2,TGTGCCAGCAGTACTTATCGTGGGATAAACTATGGCTACACCTTC,CASSTYRGINYGYTF
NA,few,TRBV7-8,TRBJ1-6,TGTGCCAGCAGCTCCACTCCGGGCTCCAATTCACCCCTCCACTTT,CASSSTPGSNSPLHF
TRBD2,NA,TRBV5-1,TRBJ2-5,TGCGCCAGCAGCCCCGGGACTAGCGGACAAGAGACCCAGTACTTC,CASSPGTSGQETQYF
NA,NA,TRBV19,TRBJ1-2,TGTGCCAGTAGTATAGCCACAGGAGACTATGGCTACACCTTC,CASSIATGDYGYTF
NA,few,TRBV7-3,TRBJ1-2,TGTGCCAGCAGCTCCGGGACACCTATAGTCTGGACCTTC,CASSSGTPIVWTF
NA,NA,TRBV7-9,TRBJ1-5,TGTGCCAGCAGCTTCGGGAATAGCAATCAGCCCCAGCATTTT,CASSFGNSNQPQHF
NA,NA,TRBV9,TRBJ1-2,TGTGCCAGCAGTGAATCCGGGGCAACCTATGGCTACACCTTC,CASSESGATYGYTF
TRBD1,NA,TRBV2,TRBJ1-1,TGTGCCAGCAGTGAAGGGACAGGGGGAATGACTGAAGCTTTCTTT,CASSEGTGGMTEAFF
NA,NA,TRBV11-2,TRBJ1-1,TGTGCCAGCAGCTTATTGAGAGAAGCTTTCTTT,CASSLLREAFF
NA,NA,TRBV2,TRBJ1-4,TGTGCCAGCATGTTTAGGGAAAATGAAAAACTGTTTTTT,CASMFRENEKLFF
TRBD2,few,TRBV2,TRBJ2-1,TGTGCCAGCAGACAGCGGGGAGCCTACAATGAGCAGTTCTTC,CASRQRGAYNEQFF
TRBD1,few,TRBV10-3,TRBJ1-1,TGTGCCATCTCCCCGACAGGGACGATCACTGAAGCTTTCTTT,CAISPTGTITEAFF
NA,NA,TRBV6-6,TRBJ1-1,TGTGCCAGCAGTTATAGGGGGTATACTGAAGCTTTCTTT,CASSYRGYTEAFF
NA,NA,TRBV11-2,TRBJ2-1,TGTGCCAGCAGCTTAGGTCTCGGCCCATACAATGAGCAGTTCTTC,CASSLGLGPYNEQFF
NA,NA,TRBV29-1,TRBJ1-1,TGCAGCGTTGATTCAGGGACACAGTGGGGCACTGAAGCTTTCTTT,CSVDSGTQWGTEAFF
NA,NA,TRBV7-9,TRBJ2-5,TGTGCCAGCAGCTTAAGGGGGCAAGAGACCCAGTACTTC,CASSLRGQETQYF
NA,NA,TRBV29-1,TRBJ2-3,TGCAGCGTTGTGCCCGGAAGCACAGATACGCAGTATTTT,CSVVPGSTDTQYF
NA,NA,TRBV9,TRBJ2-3,TGTGCCAGCAGCGGCAGGACGGATCTTAGAACAGATACGCAGTATTTT,CASSGRTDLRTDTQYF
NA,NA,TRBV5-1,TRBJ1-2,TGCGCCAGCAGCCAAGGGACATCCTTTTGGTATGGCTACACCTTC,CASSQGTSFWYGYTF
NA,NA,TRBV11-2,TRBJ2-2,TGTGCCAGCAGGCTCGCGGGGAGTTACACCGGGGAGCTGTTTTTT,CASRLAGSYTGELFF
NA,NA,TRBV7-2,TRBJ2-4,TGTGCCAGCAGCTCTGGATGGAAAAACATTCAGTACTTC,CASSSGWKNIQYF
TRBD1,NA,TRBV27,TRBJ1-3,TGTGCCAGCAGTTTAGGACAGGACTCTGGAAACACCATATATTTT,CASSLGQDSGNTIYF
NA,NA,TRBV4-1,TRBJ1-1,TGCGCCAGCAGCCAAGCGGCCCAGGGAAACACTGAAGCTTTCTTT,CASSQAAQGNTEAFF
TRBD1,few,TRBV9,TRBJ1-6,TGTGCCAGCAGCGCGGGACAGGGAGATTCACCCCTCCACTTT,CASSAGQGDSPLHF
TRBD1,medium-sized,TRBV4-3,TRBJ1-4,TGCGCCAGCAGCCAAGTCGGCGGCAGGGGGCGTGAAAAACTGTTTTTT,CASSQVGGRGREKLFF
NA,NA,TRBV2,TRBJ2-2,TGTGCCAGCACGCGAGGGGCGAGGACCGGGGAGCTGTTTTTT,CASTRGARTGELFF
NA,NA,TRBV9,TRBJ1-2,TGTGCCAGCAGCGTAGAACAGGGAACTAACTATGGCTACACCTTC,CASSVEQGTNYGYTF
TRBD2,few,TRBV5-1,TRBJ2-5,TGCGCCAGCAGCATGGGTGGCGGGGGAGAGACCCAGTACTTC,CASSMGGGGETQYF
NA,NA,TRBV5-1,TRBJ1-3,TGCGCCAGCAGCTTGGAACTTTCCTCTGGAAACACCATATATTTT,CASSLELSSGNTIYF
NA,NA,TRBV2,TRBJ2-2,TGTGCCAGCAGTGAAGTGGGAGGGAACACCGGGGAGCTGTTTTTT,CASSEVGGNTGELFF
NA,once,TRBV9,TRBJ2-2,TGTGCCAGCAGGTCGGGTTTTCCGAACACCGGGGAGCTGTTTTTT,CASRSGFPNTGELFF